The sequence of this TCR beta chain was determined in a study of T cell responses to AZD1222 COVID-19 vaccine. In germline, CDR1 is MNHEY, CDR2 SMNVEV (reference sequence). The V and J ends lost 11 bases and 7 bases respectively, with 26 bases between them. The length of the CDR3 is 15 residues. Study observations and caveats: The breadth and depth of Spike-specific TCRs increased once two AZD1222 doses had been given.

TCRdb keeps only in-frame clones here, not all; method: immunoSEQ multiplex PCR. The sample carries roughly 100,000 clones, 89% recorded once. Note on this clone: Its antigen is not identified.

The clonotype originates from an adult in good health. The rearrangement links TRBV27 to TRBJ1-2; D ambiguous. The sequences come from peripheral blood, collected on day 0 of AZD1222 vaccination. CDR3 residues: CASGREGKEHVGYTF. The CDR3 DNA reads as TGTGCCTCGGGGAGGGAAGGGAAGGAGCACGTTGGCTACACCTTC.